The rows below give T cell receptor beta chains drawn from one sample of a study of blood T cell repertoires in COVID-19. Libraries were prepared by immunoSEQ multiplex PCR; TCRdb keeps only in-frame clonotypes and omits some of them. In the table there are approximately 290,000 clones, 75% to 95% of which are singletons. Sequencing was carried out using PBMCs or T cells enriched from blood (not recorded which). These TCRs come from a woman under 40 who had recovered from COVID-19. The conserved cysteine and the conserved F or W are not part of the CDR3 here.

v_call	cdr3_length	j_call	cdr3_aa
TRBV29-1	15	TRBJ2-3	SVDGLAERWAPDTQY
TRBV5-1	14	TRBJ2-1	ASSLAGTGVYNEQF
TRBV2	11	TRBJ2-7	ASTGQRNYEQY
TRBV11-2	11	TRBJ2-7	ASSYPRDFEQY
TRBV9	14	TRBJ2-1	ASSPGSGSSYNEQF
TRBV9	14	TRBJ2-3	ASSPGLAGLTDTQY
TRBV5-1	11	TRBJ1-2	ASTQGGNYGYT
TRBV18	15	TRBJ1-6	ASSPRGGRMDNSPLH
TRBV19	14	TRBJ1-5	ASSRIRQTFPQPQH
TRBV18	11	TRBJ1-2	ASSPGQGDGYT
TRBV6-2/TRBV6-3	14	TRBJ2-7	ASSGMVGGVYYEQY
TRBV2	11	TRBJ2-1	ASIPSGRDEQF
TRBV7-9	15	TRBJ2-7	ASTPSLGLAGTYEQY
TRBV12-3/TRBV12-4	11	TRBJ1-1	ASTLRRDTEAF
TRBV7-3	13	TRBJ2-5	ASSFTGGRAETQY
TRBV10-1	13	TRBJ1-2	ASSGRTRGNYGYT
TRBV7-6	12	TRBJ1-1	ASSLEQMNTEAF
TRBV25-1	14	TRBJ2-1	ASSRFRLDGYNEQF
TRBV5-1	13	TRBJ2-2	ASSFIERDTGELF
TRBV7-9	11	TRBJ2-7	ASSSDRVGEQY
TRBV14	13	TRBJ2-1	ASSLLAGERSEQF
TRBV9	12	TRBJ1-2	ASSVGIRNYGYT
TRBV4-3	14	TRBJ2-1	ASSQDKGQGAPKQF
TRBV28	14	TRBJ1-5	ASRTGDRALNQPQH
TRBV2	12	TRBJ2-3	ASGLAGRTDTQY
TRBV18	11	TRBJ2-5	ASSTGDQETQY
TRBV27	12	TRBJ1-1	AGSTTGAGTEAF
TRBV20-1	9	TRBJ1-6	SASVGSPLH
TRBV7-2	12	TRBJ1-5	ASNYGQGDQPQH
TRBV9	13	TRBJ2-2	ASSVRDRGTGELF
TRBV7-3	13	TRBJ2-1	ASSLTVGADNEQF
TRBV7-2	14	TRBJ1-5	ASSPTGTGANQPQH
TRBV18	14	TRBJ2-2	ASSPPGATNTGELF
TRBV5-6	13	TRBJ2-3	ASSLGSTSTDTQY
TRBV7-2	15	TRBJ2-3	ASSLGLLAGDTDTQY
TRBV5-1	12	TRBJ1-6	ASSLIQGTSPLH
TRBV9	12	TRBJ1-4	ASSPAGPNEKLF
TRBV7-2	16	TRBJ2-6	ASSFTGWGSSGANVLT
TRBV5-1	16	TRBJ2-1	ASTFAWGRQGSDNEQF
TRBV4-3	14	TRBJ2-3	ASSQDWSGSTDTQY